What follows are 17 T cell receptor beta chains derived from one specimen sequenced in a study of shared clonotypes between healthy human individuals. Using immunoSEQ multiplex PCR, the repertoire was profiled, and TCRdb retains in-frame clones only, with some absent. This table holds 2 million to 2.5 million clones, nearly 97% found once. The specimen sequenced was naive CD4+ T cells sorted from blood. Sample subset: CD45RA+ positively selected. The receptors shown here come from a young man in good health.

The V and J genes are TRBV18 and TRBJ2-2, with 13 nucleotides matching TRBD2. The CDR3 is 18 amino acids. After removal of 1 base from V and 0 bases from J, the junction contained 2 bases not matched to a gene. Germline CDR1 KGHSH, CDR2 LQKENI. This CDR3 reads CASSPRLAGGANTGELFF. CDR3 in DNA: TGTGCCAGCTCACCACGACTAGCGGGAGGAGCGAACACCGGGGAGCTGTTTTTT.

The chain has TRBV9 and TRBJ2-2; D remains ambiguous. The CDR3 covers 13 residues. The germline V gene has CDR1 SGDLS and CDR2 YYNGEE. Trimming pared 1 base from V and 7 bases from J, leaving 8 bases between. The CDR3 DNA is TGTGCCAGCAGCGTATATGCTCACGGGGAGCTGTTTTTT. It is translated as CASSVYAHGELFF.

The chain couples TRBV5-4 to TRBJ2-1, with 14 bases aligning to TRBD2. This CDR3 has 14 amino acids. The J segment lost 9 bases and the V segment lost 5 bases, leaving 4 bases of the junction unmatched. CDR1 and CDR2 (germline): SGHNT, YYREEE (reference sequence). CDR3 residues: CASSSGLAGGEQFF. DNA for the CDR3: TGTGCCAGCAGTTCCGGACTAGCGGGAGGTGAGCAGTTCTTC.

This clone was seen just once. This sequence joins TRBV18 and TRBJ1-2; 7 bases line up with TRBD1. The ends lost 5 bases at V and 8 bases at J; junction bases unmatched: 11. This CDR3 comprises 14 residues. Per the germline V gene, CDR1 is KGHSH and CDR2 is LQKENI. CDR3 sequence (DNA): TGTGCCAGCTCAGCCACGACAGGGCTCGGCGGCTACACCTTC. Amino acid sequence: CASSATTGLGGYTF.

This clone appeared a single time. The chain's CDR3 is CASSVYGTGLDTQYF. CDR3 nucleotide sequence: TGTGCCAGCAGTGTTTACGGGACAGGGCTAGATACGCAGTATTTT. V and J are TRBV2 and TRBJ2-3, with TRBD1 identical over 9 bases. Looked up from germline, CDR1 is SNHLY and CDR2 is FYNNEI. CDR3 length: 15 amino acids. V was pared by 4 bases and J by 5 bases, with 7 bases of the junction left unmatched.

The rearrangement links TRBV19 to TRBJ1-2, with D tentatively TRBD1 (5 bases). Germline lookup yields CDR1 LNHDA and CDR2 SQIVND (reference sequence). The CDR3 loop spans 16 amino acids. V was clipped by 4 bases and J by 0 bases, with 15 bases between them. CDR3 amino acids: CASSKEGRGANYGYTF. The CDR3 nucleotides are TGTGCCAGTAGTAAAGAGGGGCGCGGAGCTAACTATGGCTACACCTTC. The full variable domain, its missing parts supplied by reference TRBV19 and TRBJ1-2, is DGGITQSPKYLFRKEGQNVTLSCEQNLNHDAMYWYRQDPGQGLRLIYYSQIVNDFQKGDIAEGYSVSREKKESFPLTVTSAQKNPTAFYLCASSKEGRGANYGYTFGSGTRLTVV.

The chain employs TRBV5-1 and TRBJ1-2; perhaps TRBD1 as D (5 bases). Germline V gene data show CDR1 as SGHRS and CDR2 as YFSETQ. Between the trimmed V and J ends, which lost 2 bases and 0 bases, there was a span of 11 bases. The CDR3 runs to 15 residues. CDR3 amino acids: CASSLGARANYGYTF. The CDR3 bases are TGCGCCAGCAGCTTAGGGGCCCGAGCTAACTATGGCTACACCTTC.

The rearrangement links TRBV6-5 to TRBJ2-7; D unresolved. Per the germline V gene, CDR1 is MNHEY and CDR2 is SVGAGI. The V end lost 3 bases, the J end lost 6 bases, and 15 bases lay between the germline ends. The CDR3 totals 14 residues. The CDR3 DNA sequence: TGTGCCAGCAGTTATCGCGCCTATAATCGCGAGCAGTACTTC. Its protein is CASSYRAYNREQYF.

This clone was detected once. This chain joins TRBV7-9 and TRBJ2-7; D is uncertain. CDR1 and CDR2 from the germline V gene are SEHNR and FQNEAQ (reference sequence). The V end lost 5 bases, the J end lost 9 bases, and 17 bases lay between the germline ends. The CDR3 has 13 residues. Written as DNA, the CDR3 is TGTGCCAGCAGCCTTAATGTTAACGGACCGCAGTACTTC. Protein sequence: CASSLNVNGPQYF. The whole variable domain, filled in from reference TRBV7-9 and TRBJ2-7, reads DTGVSQNPRHKITKRGQNVTFRCDPISEHNRLYWYRQTLGQGPEFLTYFQNEAQLEKSRLLSDRFSAERPKGSFSTLEIQRTEQGDSAMYLCASSLNVNGPQYFGPGTRLTVT.

The chain couples TRBV6-1 to TRBJ1-3; 9 bases align to TRBD1. The germline gives CDR1 MNHNS, CDR2 SASEGT. J gave up 0 bases and V 6 bases, and 3 bases lay outside the gene matches. This CDR3 comprises 15 residues. CDR3 region: CASSLTGGSGNTIYF. In DNA form, the CDR3 reads TGTGCCAGCAGCCTGACAGGGGGCTCTGGAAACACCATATATTTT.

This clone showed up just once. CDR3 in amino acids: CASSYSRGSETQYF. The CDR3 nucleotides read TGTGCCAGCAGTTACTCGAGAGGGTCCGAGACCCAGTACTTC. This rearrangement joins TRBV6-5 to TRBJ2-5, with D possibly matching TRBD2 (5 bases). Trimming pared 0 bases from V and 5 bases from J, leaving 10 bases between. Germline CDR1 is MNHEY and CDR2 is SVGAGI. This CDR3 contains 14 residues.

The chain carries TRBV7-9 and TRBJ2-1, with D possibly being TRBD1 (7 bases). V lost 6 bases and J lost 4, with 19 bases in between. The CDR3 spans 16 residues. In germline, CDR1 is SEHNR, CDR2 FQNEAQ (reference sequence). The CDR3 DNA follows: TGTGCCAGCAGGGAGGGGGGACAGTCGACGTACAATGAGCAGTTCTTC. This codes for CASREGGQSTYNEQFF. The whole variable domain, remainder taken from reference TRBV7-9 and TRBJ2-1, is DTGVSQNPRHKITKRGQNVTFRCDPISEHNRLYWYRQTLGQGPEFLTYFQNEAQLEKSRLLSDRFSAERPKGSFSTLEIQRTEQGDSAMYLCASREGGQSTYNEQFFGPGTRLTVL.

This clone occurred once. The same CDR3 arises from other DNA sequences in this sample as well. The rearrangement joins TRBV5-1 to TRBJ1-5; no firm D call. Trimming removed 0 bases at V and 3 bases at J, with 7 bases between. Germline values: CDR1 SGHRS, CDR2 YFSETQ. The CDR3 has 14 amino acids. DNA for the CDR3: TGCGCCAGCAGCTTGGAGGGTTTCAATCAGCCCCAGCATTTT. This encodes CASSLEGFNQPQHF.

This chain uses TRBV11-2 with TRBJ2-2, with 8 positions matching TRBD1. The CDR3 runs 16 residues. Trimming cost V 1 base and J 6 bases; bases outside gene matches: 7. CDR1 and CDR2 (germline): SGHAT, FQNNGV. The CDR3 nucleotides read TGTGCCAGCAGCTTAGGAGACAGGGGTAGGGCCGGGGAGCTGTTTTTT. Amino acids: CASSLGDRGRAGELFF.

The rearrangement joins TRBV9 to TRBJ1-2; possibly TRBD1 for D (5 bases). This CDR3 has 15 amino acids. Germline loops: CDR1 SGDLS, CDR2 YYNGEE. Trimming pared 4 bases from V and 2 bases from J, leaving 15 bases between. The CDR3 nucleotides are TGTGCCAGCAGCTCTCCGGGACGCCCGAACTATGGCTACACCTTC. Protein: CASSSPGRPNYGYTF.

The chain has TRBV5-1 and TRBJ2-7, with 7 positions matching TRBD1. After removal of 4 bases from V and 7 bases from J, the junction contained 8 bases not matched to a gene. In germline, CDR1 is SGHRS, CDR2 YFSETQ. This CDR3 is built from 13 residues. The CDR3 is CASSATGNKEQYF. In DNA form, the CDR3 reads TGCGCCAGCAGCGCGACAGGGAACAAGGAGCAGTACTTC.

The rearrangement links TRBV5-1 to TRBJ2-7, with D perhaps matching TRBD1 (6 bases). The CDR3 contains 14 residues. Germline V gene data show CDR1 as SGHRS and CDR2 as YFSETQ. Between the trimmed V and J ends, which lost 0 bases and 3 bases, there was a span of 10 bases. CDR3: CASSLGQEYYEQYF. As DNA, the CDR3 is TGCGCCAGCAGCTTGGGACAGGAGTACTACGAGCAGTACTTC.